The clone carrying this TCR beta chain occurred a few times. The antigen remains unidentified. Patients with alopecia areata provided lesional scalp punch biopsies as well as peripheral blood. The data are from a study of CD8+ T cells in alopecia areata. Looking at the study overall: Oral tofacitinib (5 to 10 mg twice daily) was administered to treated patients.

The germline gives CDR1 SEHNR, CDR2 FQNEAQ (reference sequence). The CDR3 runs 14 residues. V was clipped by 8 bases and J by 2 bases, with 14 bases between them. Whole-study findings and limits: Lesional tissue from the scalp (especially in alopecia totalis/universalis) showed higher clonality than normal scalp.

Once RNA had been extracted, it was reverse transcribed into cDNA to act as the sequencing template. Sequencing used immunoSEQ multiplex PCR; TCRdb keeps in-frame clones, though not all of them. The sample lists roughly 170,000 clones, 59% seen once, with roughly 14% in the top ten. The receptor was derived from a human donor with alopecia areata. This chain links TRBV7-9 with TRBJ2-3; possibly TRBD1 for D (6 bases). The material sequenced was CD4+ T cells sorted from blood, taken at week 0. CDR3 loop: CASGQSPATDTQYF. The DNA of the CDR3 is TGTGCCAGCGGACAGTCCCCAGCCACAGATACGCAGTATTTT. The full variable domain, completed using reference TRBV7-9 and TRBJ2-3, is DTGVSQNPRHKITKRGQNVTFRCDPISEHNRLYWYRQTLGQGPEFLTYFQNEAQLEKSRLLSDRFSAERPKGSFSTLEIQRTEQGDSAMYLCASGQSPATDTQYFGPGTRLTVL.